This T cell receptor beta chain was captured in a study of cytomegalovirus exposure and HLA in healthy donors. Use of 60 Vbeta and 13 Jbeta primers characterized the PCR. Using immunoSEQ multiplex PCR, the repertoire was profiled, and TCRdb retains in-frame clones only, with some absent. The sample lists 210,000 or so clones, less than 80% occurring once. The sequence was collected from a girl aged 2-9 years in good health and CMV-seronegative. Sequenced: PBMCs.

This chain's CDR3 is CASSQGTGNYGYTF. The CDR3 nucleotides read TGTGCCAGCAGTCAGGGGACAGGAAACTATGGCTACACCTTC. V is TRBV2 and J is TRBJ1-2; 8 nucleotides match TRBD1. V dropped 5 bases and J dropped 2; count of bases not matched to a gene: 4. There are 14 residues in the CDR3. Germline values: CDR1 SNHLY, CDR2 FYNNEI.